The sequence of this T cell receptor beta chain was determined in a study of CD8+CD57+ T cells in acquired aplastic anemia. Findings of the study overall: Shared by patients and controls, approximately 29 CD8+ CDR3s were abundant in patients. CD8+ Simpson's diversity showed no significant patient-control difference.

Template material for TCR beta VDJ and CDR3 profiling consisted of genomic DNA. TCRdb re-called the reads through MiXCR, storing one row per CDR3 protein. The sample lists 150,000 to 200,000 distinct CDR3 sequences; around half were seen once. As to this clonotype: The antigen is not known.

Individuals selected for sequencing had exhibited CD8+CD57+ cell expansion on flow cytometry. Every patient was diagnosed with severe acquired aplastic anemia. The specimen sequenced was sorted CD4+, CD8+, or CD8+CD57+ T cells (not recorded which) from PBMCs. This sequence originates from a human donor with aplastic anemia.

Here the CDR3 DNA reads TGTGCCACCAGTGAGGGGGGCCCAACCGGGGAGCTGTTTTTT. Amino acids: CATSEGGPTGELFF. This chain joins TRBV24-1 and TRBJ2-2; either TRBD1 or TRBD2 may fit D (6 bases each). The CDR3 has 14 residues. V dropped 4 bases and J dropped 5 bases, with 10 bases sitting between them. Per the germline V gene, CDR1 is KGHDR and CDR2 is SFDVKD.